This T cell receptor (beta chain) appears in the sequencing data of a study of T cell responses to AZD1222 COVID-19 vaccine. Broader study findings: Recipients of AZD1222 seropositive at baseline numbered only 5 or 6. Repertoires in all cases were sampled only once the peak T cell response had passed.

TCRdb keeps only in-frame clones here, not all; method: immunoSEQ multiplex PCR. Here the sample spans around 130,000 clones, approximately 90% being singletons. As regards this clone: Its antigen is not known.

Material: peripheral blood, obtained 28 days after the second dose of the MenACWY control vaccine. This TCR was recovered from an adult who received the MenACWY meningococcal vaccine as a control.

This CDR3 reads CASSGGQGGPYIYNEQFF. In DNA, the CDR3 is TGCGCCAGCAGCGGGGGACAGGGGGGCCCCTACATTTACAATGAGCAGTTCTTC. The chain joins TRBV5-1 to TRBJ2-1; 11 bases match TRBD1. This CDR3 contains 18 residues. Germline lookup yields CDR1 SGHRS and CDR2 YFSETQ. The J segment lost 4 bases and the V segment lost 4 bases, leaving 13 bases of the junction unmatched.